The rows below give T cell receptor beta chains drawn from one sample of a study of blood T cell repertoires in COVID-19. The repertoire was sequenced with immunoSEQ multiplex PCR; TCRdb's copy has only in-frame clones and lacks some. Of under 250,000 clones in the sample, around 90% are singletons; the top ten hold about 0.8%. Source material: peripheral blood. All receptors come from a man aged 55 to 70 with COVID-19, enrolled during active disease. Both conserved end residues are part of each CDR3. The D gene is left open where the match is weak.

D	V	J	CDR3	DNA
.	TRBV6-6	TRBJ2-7	CAIGETGTEQYF	TGTGCCATTGGCGAAACAGGGACAGAGCAGTACTTC
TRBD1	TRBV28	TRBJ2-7	CASRAGTGDYEQYF	TGTGCCAGCAGAGCCGGGACAGGGGACTACGAGCAGTACTTC
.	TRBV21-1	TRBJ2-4	CASSKSRTGPEAKNIQYF	TGTGCCAGCAGCAAATCCCGTACAGGGCCTGAAGCCAAAAACATTCAGTACTTC
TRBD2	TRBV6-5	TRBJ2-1	CASNTRDYSNEQFF	TGTGCCAGCAATACGCGGGACTATTCCAATGAGCAGTTCTTC
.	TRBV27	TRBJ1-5	CASSLGPINQPQHF	TGTGCCAGCAGTTTAGGGCCGATCAATCAGCCCCAGCATTTT
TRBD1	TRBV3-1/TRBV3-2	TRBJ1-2	CASSLQGAGYGYTF	TGTGCCAGCAGCCTGCAGGGGGCCGGCTATGGCTACACCTTC
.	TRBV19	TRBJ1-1	CASSVQGQLNTEAFF	TGTGCCAGTAGTGTGCAGGGACAACTAAACACTGAAGCTTTCTTT
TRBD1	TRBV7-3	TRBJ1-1	CASSSMDRGFSAEAFF	TGTGCCAGCAGCTCAATGGACAGGGGGTTTTCGGCTGAAGCTTTCTTT
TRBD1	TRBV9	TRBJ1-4	CASSATGATNEKLFF	TGTGCCAGCAGCGCGACAGGGGCAACTAATGAAAAACTGTTTTTT
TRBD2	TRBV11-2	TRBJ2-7	CASSLSSGTKLYEQYF	TGTGCCAGCAGCCTATCATCCGGGACTAAACTCTACGAGCAGTACTTC
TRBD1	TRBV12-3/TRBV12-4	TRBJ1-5	CASSPQGVQPQHF	TGTGCCAGCAGTCCACAGGGGGTTCAGCCCCAGCATTTT
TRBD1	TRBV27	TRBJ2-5	CASSLSAGGTAETQYF	TGTGCCAGCAGTTTATCGGCAGGGGGCACTGCGGAGACCCAGTACTTC
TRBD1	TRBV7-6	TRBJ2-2	CASSLDPRQGTWGTGELFF	TGTGCCAGCAGCTTAGATCCCAGACAGGGCACCTGGGGCACCGGGGAGCTGTTTTTT
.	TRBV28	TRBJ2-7	CASSGLGTGTRSHYEQYF	TGTGCCAGCAGCGGACTTGGGACCGGGACACGGAGTCATTACGAGCAGTACTTC
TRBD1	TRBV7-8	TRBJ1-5	CASSPGQGGQPQHF	TGTGCCAGCAGCCCCGGACAGGGCGGGCAGCCCCAGCATTTT
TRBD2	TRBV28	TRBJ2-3	CASSLYLAGHTDTQYF	TGTGCCAGCAGTTTATACCTAGCGGGCCACACAGATACGCAGTATTTT
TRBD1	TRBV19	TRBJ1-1	CASRDRVMNTEAFF	TGTGCCAGTAGGGACAGGGTCATGAACACTGAAGCTTTCTTT
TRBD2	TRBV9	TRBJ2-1	CASSVGGTSSDEQFF	TGTGCCAGCAGCGTAGGGGGGACTAGCTCCGATGAGCAGTTCTTC
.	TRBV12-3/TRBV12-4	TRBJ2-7	CASRKTPYEQYF	TGTGCCAGCAGAAAGACTCCCTACGAGCAGTACTTC
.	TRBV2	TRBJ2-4	CASSESPYVSIQYF	TGTGCCAGCAGTGAGAGCCCATACGTTAGCATTCAGTACTTC